One and the same sample provided the 8 T cell receptor beta chains below, sequenced in a study of T cells after posttransplantation cyclophosphamide. Control samples came 1 year after myeloablative marrow transplants with methotrexate plus calcineurin inhibitor. This table comes from immunoSEQ multiplex PCR, and its TCRdb copy is limited to in-frame clones, with some not included. The data show some 15,000 clones, more than 80% seen once. The sample here was PBMCs, taken around 64 weeks after allogeneic stem cell transplant with calcineurin inhibitor and methotrexate. The receptors stem from a male patient between 25 and 39 years old who received an allogeneic stem cell transplant from an unrelated donor, was CMV-positive, and had acute and chronic GVHD. The T cells may come from the graft donor.

The V call is TRBV27, the J call TRBJ2-1; 12 nucleotides match TRBD2. Germline V gene sequence: CDR1 MNHEY, CDR2 SMNVEV (reference sequence). The CDR3 has 16 amino acids. The trim removed 5 bases at V and 5 bases at J, leaving 7 bases unmatched. The CDR3 DNA follows: TGTGCCAGCAGTCCTTGGACTAGCGGGACTCACAATGAGCAGTTCTTC. It is translated as CASSPWTSGTHNEQFF.

A word on this clone: A junction boundary mismatches the germline segment, possibly from a read error. The chain links TRBV5-1 to TRBJ2-7; TRBD2 might be the D (6 bases). The CDR3 has 15 residues. From germline, CDR1 is SGHRS and CDR2 YFSETQ. The CDR3 DNA reads TGCGCCAGCAGCTCCGAAACCGGGAGAAAAGGCGAGCAGTGCTTC. Protein product: CASSSETGRKGEQCF.

This clone showed up just once. In nucleotides, the CDR3 is TGTGCCAGCAGCGGTAGCGGGACCTCCTACAATGAGCAGTTCTTC. Translation gives CASSGSGTSYNEQFF. This chain links TRBV9 with TRBJ2-1, with TRBD2 matching 8 bases. Looked up from germline, CDR1 is SGDLS and CDR2 is YYNGEE. The CDR3 has 15 residues. The V segment lost 3 bases and the J segment 0 bases; nucleotides outside the gene matches: 2.

The J gene is TRBJ2-5, the V gene TRBV27; D remains unclear. Germline V gene sequence: CDR1 MNHEY, CDR2 SMNVEV (reference sequence). V was clipped by 3 bases and J by 5 bases, with 10 bases between them. The CDR3 has 13 amino acids. CDR3 loop: CASSLSYWETQYF. The DNA for the CDR3 is TGTGCCAGCAGTTTGAGTTATTGGGAGACCCAGTACTTC.

This sequence joins TRBV14 and TRBJ1-5; D is possibly TRBD1 (6 bases). The CDR3 covers 13 residues. Germline V gives CDR1 SGHDN, CDR2 FVKESK. Trimming shortened V by 5 bases and J by 10 bases, and 15 bases separated the two germline ends. CDR3 nucleotide sequence: TGTGCCAGCAGCTATTCGACAGGCAGCCCCCAGCATTTT. It is translated as CASSYSTGSPQHF.

This clone turned up a few times. CDR3 coding DNA: TGTGCCAGCAGCTCACGGGAGGGACGCTACGAGCAGTACTTC. It codes for CASSSREGRYEQYF. The chain uses TRBV4-2 and TRBJ2-7; TRBD2 matches 8 bases. V lost 5 bases and J lost 3; bases outside the gene matches: 6. This CDR3 region has 14 residues. Per the germline V gene, CDR1 is LGHNA and CDR2 is YNFKEQ.

The chain recombines TRBV6-5 with TRBJ2-1, with TRBD2 identical over 11 bases. The CDR3 contains 15 residues. Losses at the gene ends were 6 bases for V and 2 bases for J; bases not matched to a gene: 3. CDR1 and CDR2 from the germline V gene are MNHEY and SVGAGI. The CDR3 DNA is TGTGCCAGCAGGACACTAGCGGGGGCCTACAATGAGCAGTTCTTC. Protein sequence: CASRTLAGAYNEQFF.

The chain joins TRBV5-1 to TRBJ1-3; 8 nucleotides match TRBD1. Trimming cost V 4 bases and J 4 bases; bases outside gene matches: 13. The CDR3 has 17 residues. CDR1 is SGHRS and CDR2 is YFSETQ in the germline V gene. As DNA, the CDR3 is TGCGCCAGCAGCGAGGGAGGACAGGGTTTACAAGGAAACACCATATATTTT. This sequence encodes CASSEGGQGLQGNTIYF.